What follows describes a single T cell receptor beta chain. The entry originates in a study of blood T cell repertoires in COVID-19. TCRdb's table, derived via immunoSEQ multiplex PCR, lists solely in-frame clones and lacks some. The sample includes 180,000 or so clones, roughly 82% seen only once; the top ten take approximately 9.9%. This sequence originates from a man in his forties or fifties who had recovered from COVID-19. The sample taken for sequencing was PBMCs or T cells enriched from blood (not recorded which).

The CDR3 sequence is CASSPRGYEQYF. For the CDR3, the DNA is TGTGCCAGCAGTCCTCGAGGCTACGAGCAGTACTTC. The chain carries TRBV11-2 and TRBJ2-7; D gene ambiguous. V was cut by 6 bases and J by 3 bases, with 9 bases left in between. This CDR3 is 12 amino acids long. Germline lookup yields CDR1 SGHAT and CDR2 FQNNGV.